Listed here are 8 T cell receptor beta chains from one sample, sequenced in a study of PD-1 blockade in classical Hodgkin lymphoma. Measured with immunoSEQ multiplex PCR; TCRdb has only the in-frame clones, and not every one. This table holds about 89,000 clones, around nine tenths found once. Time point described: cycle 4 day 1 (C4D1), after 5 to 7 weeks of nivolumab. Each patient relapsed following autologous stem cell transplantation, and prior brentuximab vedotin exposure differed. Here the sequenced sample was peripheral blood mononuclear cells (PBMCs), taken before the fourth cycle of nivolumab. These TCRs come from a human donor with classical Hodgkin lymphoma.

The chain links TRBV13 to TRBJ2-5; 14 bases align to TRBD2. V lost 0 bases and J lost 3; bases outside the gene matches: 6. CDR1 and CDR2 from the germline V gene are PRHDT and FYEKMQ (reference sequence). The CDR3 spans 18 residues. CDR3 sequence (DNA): TGTGCCAGCAGCTTAGGCCGACTAGCGGGGGGGCAGGAAGAGACCCAGTACTTC. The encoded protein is CASSLGRLAGGQEETQYF.

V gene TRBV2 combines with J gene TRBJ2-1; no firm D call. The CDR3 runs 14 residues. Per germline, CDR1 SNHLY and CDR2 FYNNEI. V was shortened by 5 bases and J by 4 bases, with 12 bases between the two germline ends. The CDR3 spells CASSSFRVYNEQFF. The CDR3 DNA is TGTGCCAGCAGTTCATTCCGGGTGTACAATGAGCAGTTCTTC. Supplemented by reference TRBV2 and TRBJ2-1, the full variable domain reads EPEVTQTPSHQVTQMGQEVILRCVPISNHLYFYWYRQILGQKVEFLVSFYNNEISEKSEIFDDQFSVERPDGSNFTLKIRSTKLEDSAMYFCASSSFRVYNEQFFGPGTRLTVL.

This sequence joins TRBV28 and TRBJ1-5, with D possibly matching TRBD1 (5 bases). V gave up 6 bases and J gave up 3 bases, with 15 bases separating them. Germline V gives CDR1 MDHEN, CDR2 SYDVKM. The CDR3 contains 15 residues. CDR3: CASRTGTFINQPQHF. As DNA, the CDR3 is TGTGCCAGCAGAACCGGGACCTTTATCAATCAGCCCCAGCATTTT.

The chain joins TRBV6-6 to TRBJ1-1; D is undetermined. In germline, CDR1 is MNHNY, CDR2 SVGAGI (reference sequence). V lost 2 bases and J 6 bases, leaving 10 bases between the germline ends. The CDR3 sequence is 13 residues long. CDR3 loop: CASSYRGSAEAFF. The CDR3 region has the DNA TGTGCCAGCAGTTACCGAGGGTCGGCTGAAGCTTTCTTT.

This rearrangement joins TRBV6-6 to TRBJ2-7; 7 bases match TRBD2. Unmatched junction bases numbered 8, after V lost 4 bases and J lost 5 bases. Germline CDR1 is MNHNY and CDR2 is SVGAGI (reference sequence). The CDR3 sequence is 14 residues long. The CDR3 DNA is TGTGCCAGCAGTTCGGTAGGGGAGGGGCACGAGCAGTACTTC. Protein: CASSSVGEGHEQYF.

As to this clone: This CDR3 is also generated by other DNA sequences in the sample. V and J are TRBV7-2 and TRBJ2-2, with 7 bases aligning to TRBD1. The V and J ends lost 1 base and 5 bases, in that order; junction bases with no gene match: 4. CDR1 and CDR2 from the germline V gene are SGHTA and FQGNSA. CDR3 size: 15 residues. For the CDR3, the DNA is TGTGCCAGCAGCTTAGACGGCAGGGGGACCGGGGAGCTGTTTTTT. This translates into CASSLDGRGTGELFF. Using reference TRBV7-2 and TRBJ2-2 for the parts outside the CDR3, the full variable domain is GAGVSQSPSNKVTEKGKDVELRCDPISGHTALYWYRQSLGQGLEFLIYFQGNSAPDKSGLPSDRFSAERTGGSVSTLTIQRTQQEDSAVYLCASSLDGRGTGELFFGEGSRLTVL.

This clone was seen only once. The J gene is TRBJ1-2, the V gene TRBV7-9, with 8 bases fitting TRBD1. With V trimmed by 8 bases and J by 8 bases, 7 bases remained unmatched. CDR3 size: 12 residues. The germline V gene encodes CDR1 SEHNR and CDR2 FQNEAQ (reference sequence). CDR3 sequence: CASVGTGEGYTF. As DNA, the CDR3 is TGTGCCAGCGTCGGGACAGGAGAGGGCTACACCTTC.

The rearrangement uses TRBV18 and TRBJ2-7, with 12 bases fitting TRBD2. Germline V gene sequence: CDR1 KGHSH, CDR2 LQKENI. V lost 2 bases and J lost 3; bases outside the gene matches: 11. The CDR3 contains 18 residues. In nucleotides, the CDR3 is TGTGCCAGCTCACCAAGACTAGCGGGGGCTAAGGGGGGCTACGAGCAGTACTTC. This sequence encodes CASSPRLAGAKGGYEQYF.